The source of this TCR beta chain is a study of neoadjuvant nivolumab and ipilimumab in lung cancer. Clones were sequenced by immunoSEQ multiplex PCR, and TCRdb holds only the in-frame ones, with some missing. The data show about 18,000 clones, 60% to 85% seen once. The germline gives CDR1 SGHNT, CDR2 YENEEA. V lost 5 bases to trimming and J lost 4 bases, with 17 bases between them. The CDR3 contains 15 residues. General observations from the study: TCR richness and clonality were higher in tumors than adjacent uninvolved lung. TCR sequencing covered a small number of samples.

In the case of this clone: What it binds is unknown.

This rearrangement joins TRBV11-3 to TRBJ2-5; D is uncertain. This sample comprised tumor tissue, obtained after neoadjuvant nivolumab, alone or with ipilimumab, at or shortly before surgery. The source is an adult with non-small cell lung cancer. The CDR3 coding sequence is TGTGCCAGCAGCCTATCACCGCCAGGCGGAGAGACCCAGTACTTC. Protein: CASSLSPPGGETQYF.